The clone carrying this TCR beta chain was found a few times. The data originate from a study of blood T cells in healthy people across ages. A sample-barcoded 5' primer and a J-beta primer mix were used in a second PCR of roughly 6 to 12 cycles. A single record per CDR3 protein comes from TCRdb applying MiXCR to the 5' RACE reads. The sample has roughly 1,300,000 distinct CDR3 sequences; roughly 60% are singletons. The CDR3 is 15 amino acids. Trimming at V came to 2 bases and at J to 8 bases, leaving 6 bases not matched to a gene. CDR1 is SGHTA, CDR2 FQGNSA, per germline. The sequence was collected from a man aged 18 to 30 in good health. Material for sequencing was blood. The V call is TRBV7-2, the J call TRBJ2-1, with TRBD2 identical over 10 bases. Written as DNA, the CDR3 is TGTGCCAGCAGCTTAACGCCTAGCGGGGGCCATGAGCAGTTCTTC. This encodes CASSLTPSGGHEQFF.